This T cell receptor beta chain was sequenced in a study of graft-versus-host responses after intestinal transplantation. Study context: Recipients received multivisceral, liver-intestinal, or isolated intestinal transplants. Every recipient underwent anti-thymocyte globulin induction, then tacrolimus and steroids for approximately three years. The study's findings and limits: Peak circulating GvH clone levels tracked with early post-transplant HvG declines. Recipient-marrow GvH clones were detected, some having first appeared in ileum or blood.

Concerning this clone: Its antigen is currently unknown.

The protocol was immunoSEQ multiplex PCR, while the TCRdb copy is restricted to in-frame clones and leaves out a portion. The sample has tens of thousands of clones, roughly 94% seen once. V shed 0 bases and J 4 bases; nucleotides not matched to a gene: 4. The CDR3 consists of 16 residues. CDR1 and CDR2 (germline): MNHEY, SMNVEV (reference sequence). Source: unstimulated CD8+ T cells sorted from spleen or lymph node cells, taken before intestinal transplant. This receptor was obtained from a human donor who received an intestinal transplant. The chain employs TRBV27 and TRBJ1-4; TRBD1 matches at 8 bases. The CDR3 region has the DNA TGTGCCAGCAGTTTATCGCGGACAGGGATTAATGAAAAACTGTTTTTT. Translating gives CASSLSRTGINEKLFF.